Below are 32 T cell receptor beta chains sequenced from a single sample in a study of CD8+CD57+ T cells in acquired aplastic anemia. The TCR beta profiling, which covered VDJ combination and CDR3 sequence, was carried out using genomic DNA as the template. A single record per CDR3 protein comes from TCRdb applying MiXCR to the reads. The sample yields about 200,000 distinct CDR3 sequences, approximately 60% seen once. Patients chosen for sequencing had shown CD8+CD57+ cell expansion by flow cytometry. The sequenced sample consisted of sorted CD4+, CD8+, or CD8+CD57+ T cells (not recorded which) from PBMCs. The receptors come from a human donor with aplastic anemia.

In its sample, this clonotype was seen a few times. J is TRBJ2-5 and V is TRBV6-1; TRBD1 or TRBD2 may be the D gene (5 bases each). The CDR3 totals 14 residues. The V end was cut by 6 bases, the J end by 10 bases, with 21 bases between. Per germline, CDR1 MNHNS and CDR2 SASEGT. CDR3 sequence (DNA): TGTGCCAGCAGCCGGTGGGGGTCAGAAGGAGGCCAGTACTTC. Translation: CASSRWGSEGGQYF.

On this clonotype itself: The junction shows a germline mismatch at one end, possibly a read error. The CDR3 sequence: CASSYLLAHSGANVLTF. The CDR3 bases are TGTGCCAGCAGTTACTTGTTGGCCCACTCTGGGGCCAACGTCCTGACTTTC. The rearrangement joins TRBV10-3 to TRBJ2-6; D gene unclear. The CDR3 is 17 residues long. Looked up from germline, CDR1 is ENHRY and CDR2 is SYGVKD.

To note about this clonotype: A read error may account for a junction end that differs from germline. The chain combines TRBV7-9 with TRBJ2-7; 11 bases line up with TRBD2. The CDR3 has 15 residues. The V gene's germline CDR1 is SEHNR and CDR2 FQNEAQ (reference sequence). The CDR3: CASSPGTSGFSEQYF. CDR3 DNA sequence: TGCGCCAGCAGCCCTGGGACTAGCGGATTCAGCGAGCAGTACTTC.

The J gene is TRBJ1-6, the V gene TRBV20-1; D unclear. The V end was cut by 6 bases, the J end by 7 bases, with 19 bases between. The CDR3 contains 15 residues. Germline CDR1 is DFQATT and CDR2 is SNEGSKA (reference sequence). CDR3 nucleotide sequence: TGCAGTGCATCGGACCCTATGGGCTCCAATTCACCCCTCCACTTT. The encoded protein is CSASDPMGSNSPLHF.

The chain couples TRBV20-1 to TRBJ2-7; tentative D call: TRBD2 (5 bases). V lost 0 bases to trimming and J lost 6 bases, with 9 bases between them. Germline lookup yields CDR1 DFQATT and CDR2 SNEGSKA (reference sequence). This CDR3 spans 12 amino acids. The CDR3: CSARDQRGEQYF. The CDR3 DNA reads TGCAGTGCTAGAGATCAACGGGGCGAGCAGTACTTC.

V usage is TRBV12-3 or TRBV12-4 and J usage is TRBJ2-2; D call uncertain. The CDR3 runs 11 residues. Trimming stripped 7 bases from V and 8 bases from J, with 8 bases between. CDR3 DNA sequence: TGTGCCAGCAACCACGTAGGGGAGCTGTTTTTT. Translation gives CASNHVGELFF.

The rearrangement uses TRBV29-1 and TRBJ2-5; D may be TRBD2 (6 bases). From germline, CDR1 is SQVTM and CDR2 ANQGSEA. Trimming stripped 1 base from V and 0 bases from J, with 9 bases between. The CDR3 sequence is 14 residues long. Written as DNA, the CDR3 is TGCAGCGTTGAAGCGGCGGGGTACCAAGAGACCCAGTACTTC. Residues: CSVEAAGYQETQYF.

The DNA of the CDR3 is TGTGCCAGCAGTGTTAGCCGAGGAGGTTATAATTCACCCCTCCACTTT. Its translation is CASSVSRGGYNSPLHF. The gene calls are TRBV27 and TRBJ1-6; D is undetermined. The CDR3 loop spans 16 amino acids. Germline CDR1 MNHEY, CDR2 SMNVEV (reference sequence). The V gene lost 5 bases and the J gene lost 4 bases, with 15 bases spanning the gap.

Of note for this clonotype: At one end, the junction sequence differs from germline, possibly due to a read error. The genes are TRBV19 and TRBJ2-2, with 7 nucleotides matching TRBD1. Germline CDR1 reads LNHDA; CDR2 reads SQIVND (reference sequence). CDR3 length: 14 amino acids. The CDR3 spells CASLTGVNAGELLF. The CDR3 coding sequence is TGTGCCAGCCTTACAGGGGTTAACGCCGGGGAGCTGCTTTTT.

The V call is TRBV20-1, the J call TRBJ2-3, with D possibly being TRBD1 or TRBD2 (5 bases each). Trimming shortened V by 3 bases and J by 6 bases, and 16 bases separated the two germline ends. From germline, CDR1 is DFQATT and CDR2 SNEGSKA (reference sequence). The CDR3 contains 14 residues. The CDR3 DNA sequence: TGCAGTGCTAGTGACTACCCCAGGGAGGATACGCAGTATTTT. Residues: CSASDYPREDTQYF.

The chain is built from TRBV7-9 and TRBJ2-1, with TRBD2 matching over 14 bases. V was pared by 3 bases and J by 9 bases, with 10 bases of the junction left unmatched. CDR3 length equals 17 residues. The germline CDR1 and CDR2 sequences are SEHNR and FQNEAQ (reference sequence). The CDR3 reads CASSLMTSGRARTEQFF. CDR3 DNA sequence: TGTGCCAGCAGCTTGATGACTAGCGGGAGGGCTAGGACTGAGCAGTTCTTC.

This clonotype was counted ten times or more. The chain couples TRBV7-3 to TRBJ1-1; 10 bases match TRBD1. This CDR3 contains 15 residues. Germline V CDR1 and CDR2: SGHTA, FQGTGA. Germline trimming cut 3 bases from V and 4 bases from J; bases unmatched to any gene: 5. CDR3 region: CASSLTGGRGTEAFF. In nucleotides, the CDR3 is TGTGCCAGCAGCTTGACAGGGGGCAGGGGCACTGAAGCTTTCTTT.

The chain has TRBV10-3 and TRBJ1-1; D perhaps matches TRBD1 (5 bases). Germline CDR1 ENHRY, CDR2 SYGVKD. Between the trimmed V and J ends, which lost 0 bases and 7 bases, there was a span of 12 bases. This CDR3 has 14 residues. Here the CDR3 DNA reads TGTGCCATCAGTGAGTCTCGCAGGGATATTGAAGCTTTCTTT. This translates into CAISESRRDIEAFF.

As regards this clonotype: Given the absence of the conserved phenylalanine or tryptophan at the CDR3 end, a read error is likely. The chain links TRBV12-3 or TRBV12-4 to TRBJ1-2, with 9 positions matching TRBD1. This CDR3 is built from 12 residues. The ends lost 4 bases at V and 8 bases at J; junction bases unmatched: 2. The CDR3 bases are TGTGCCAGCAGTTGGGACAGGGAAGGCTACACCTCC. Translation gives CASSWDREGYTS.

This clonotype was counted ten times or more. CDR3 loop: CASSLGGTDYGYTF. CDR3 coding DNA: TGTGCCAGCAGCTTGGGGGGGACAGACTATGGCTACACCTTC. The rearrangement joins TRBV5-6 to TRBJ1-2, with 7 nucleotides matching TRBD1. The length of the CDR3 is 14 residues. The V and J ends lost 0 bases and 3 bases, in that order; junction bases with no gene match: 2. Germline V CDR1 and CDR2: SGHDT, YYEEEE. The whole variable domain, remainder taken from reference TRBV5-6 and TRBJ1-2, is DAGVTQSPTHLIKTRGQQVTLRCSPKSGHDTVSWYQQALGQGPQFIFQYYEEEERQRGNFPDRFSGHQFPNYSSELNVNALLLGDSALYLCASSLGGTDYGYTFGSGTRLTVV.

V is TRBV20-1 and J is TRBJ2-7; 7 nucleotides agree with TRBD2. V lost 0 bases to trimming and J lost 0 bases; unmatched junction nucleotides: 11. The CDR3 length is 17 residues. The germline gives CDR1 DFQATT, CDR2 SNEGSKA (reference sequence). CDR3 DNA: TGCAGTGCTAGAGAGCCCGCTGGAGGGAGGGCCTCCTACGAGCAGTACTTC. Its translation: CSAREPAGGRASYEQYF.

The V gene is TRBV5-1, the J gene TRBJ1-2, with D possibly being TRBD1 (6 bases). V was shortened by 7 bases and J by 7 bases, with 20 bases between the two germline ends. Germline values: CDR1 SGHRS, CDR2 YFSETQ. The CDR3 covers 14 residues. The CDR3 region has the DNA TGCGCCAGCGGAACCCGAACAGGGTTCCGTGGCTACACCTTC. Amino acid sequence: CASGTRTGFRGYTF.

V gene TRBV19 combines with J gene TRBJ2-1, with D possibly TRBD1 on 5 matching bases. CDR1 and CDR2 (germline): LNHDA, SQIVND (reference sequence). Trimming cost V 1 base and J 4 bases, with 5 bases left between them. CDR3 length: 13 residues. The CDR3 is CASSIAGYNEQFF. CDR3 bases: TGTGCCAGTAGTATAGCAGGGTACAATGAGCAGTTCTTC. Full variable domain (rest looked up from reference TRBV19 and TRBJ2-1): DGGITQSPKYLFRKEGQNVTLSCEQNLNHDAMYWYRQDPGQGLRLIYYSQIVNDFQKGDIAEGYSVSREKKESFPLTVTSAQKNPTAFYLCASSIAGYNEQFFGPGTRLTVL.

V usage is TRBV20-1 and J usage is TRBJ2-3; a weak D match, TRBD2 (5 bases). This CDR3 contains 14 residues. Looked up from germline, CDR1 is DFQATT and CDR2 is SNEGSKA (reference sequence). Between the trimmed V and J ends, which lost 4 bases and 0 bases, there was a span of 11 bases. The CDR3 nucleotides read TGCAGTGCTATCGCCCCGGGGAGCACAGATACGCAGTATTTT. This codes for CSAIAPGSTDTQYF.

The chain employs TRBV7-3 and TRBJ2-5; 10 bases match TRBD2. The germline CDR1 and CDR2 sequences are SGHTA and FQGTGA. The CDR3 consists of 16 residues. V lost 5 bases, J lost 4 bases, and 10 bases stayed unmatched. CDR3 sequence (DNA): TGTGCCAGCAGCGTGTTAGCGGGAGGAGGAGGAGAGACCCAGTACTTC. This encodes CASSVLAGGGGETQYF.

The chain carries TRBV20-1 and TRBJ2-1; possible D gene TRBD2, 6 bases. Trimming cost V 3 bases and J 10 bases, with 16 bases left between them. In germline, CDR1 is DFQATT, CDR2 SNEGSKA (reference sequence). The CDR3 has 13 amino acids. The CDR3 DNA sequence: TGCAGTGCTAGTAGGGCTAGCGTCCACGAGCAGTTCTTC. Encoded protein: CSASRASVHEQFF.

This clonotype turned up a few times. The chain recombines TRBV7-2 with TRBJ1-2, with 8 bases fitting TRBD1. The CDR3 covers 14 residues. The V and J ends lost 3 bases and 4 bases, in that order; junction bases with no gene match: 4. Looked up from germline, CDR1 is SGHTA and CDR2 is FQGNSA. CDR3 region: CASSLTGQVYGYTF. The CDR3 nucleotides are TGTGCCAGCAGCTTGACGGGACAGGTCTATGGCTACACCTTC. Looking up the rest from reference TRBV7-2 and TRBJ1-2 gives the full variable domain: GAGVSQSPSNKVTEKGKDVELRCDPISGHTALYWYRQSLGQGLEFLIYFQGNSAPDKSGLPSDRFSAERTGGSVSTLTIQRTQQEDSAVYLCASSLTGQVYGYTFGSGTRLTVV.

The chain is built from TRBV7-9 and TRBJ2-5; weak D call: TRBD2 (5 bases). Deletions cut 5 bases from V and 5 bases from J, with 21 bases between. Germline V gives CDR1 SEHNR, CDR2 FQNEAQ (reference sequence). This CDR3 is built from 16 residues. For the CDR3, the DNA is TGTGCCAGCAGCCCCGGGGTAGCCGGAGGAGAGGAGACCCAGTACTTC. The encoded protein is CASSPGVAGGEETQYF.

Details on this clonotype: The junction and the germline gene differ at one end; a read error may be behind it. V gene TRBV10-3 combines with J gene TRBJ2-7; 11 nucleotides match TRBD2. The CDR3 has 15 residues. Germline values: CDR1 ENHRY, CDR2 SYGVKD. CDR3 sequence (DNA): TGTGCCAGCAGTCACGGGACTAGCGGCGTCTACGAGCAGTACTTC. Protein: CASSHGTSGVYEQYF.

The chain links TRBV15 to TRBJ2-1; D might be TRBD2 (5 bases). The CDR3 contains 16 residues. Trimming cost V 1 base and J 3 bases, with 13 bases left between them. The germline CDR1 and CDR2 sequences are LNHNV and YYDKDF (reference sequence). CDR3 sequence reads: CATSRVSEGGYNEQFF. CDR3 nucleotide sequence: TGTGCCACCAGCAGAGTTTCAGAGGGCGGCTACAATGAGCAGTTCTTC. Looking up the rest from reference TRBV15 and TRBJ2-1 gives the full variable domain: DAMVIQNPRYQVTQFGKPVTLSCSQTLNHNVMYWYQQKSSQAPKLLFHYYDKDFNNEADTPDNFQSRRPNTSFCFLDIRSPGLGDTAMYLCATSRVSEGGYNEQFFGPGTRLTVL.

The J gene is TRBJ1-4, the V gene TRBV20-1, with 11 bases that match TRBD1. The V and J ends lost 7 bases and 1 base, in that order; junction bases with no gene match: 5. The germline V gene encodes CDR1 DFQATT and CDR2 SNEGSKA (reference sequence). The CDR3 length is 15 residues. DNA for the CDR3: TGCAGTGGGACAGGGGGCGCGGTAACTAATGAAAAACTGTTTTTT. It specifies CSGTGGAVTNEKLFF.

This chain uses TRBV24-1 with TRBJ2-5, with a possible D match to TRBD2 (5 bases). V lost 6 bases and J lost 5, with 12 bases in between. Germline V gene sequence: CDR1 KGHDR, CDR2 SFDVKD. The CDR3 has 13 amino acids. CDR3 loop: CATSSTSWETQYF. The CDR3 region has the DNA TGTGCCACCAGTTCAACTAGTTGGGAGACCCAGTACTTC.

Concerning this clonotype itself: The final CDR3 position lacks the conserved phenylalanine or tryptophan, pointing to a likely read error. The rearrangement joins TRBV15 to TRBJ1-2, with a tentative D call TRBD1 (6 bases). V shed 0 bases and J shed 4 bases, with 12 bases lying between them. The germline V gene encodes CDR1 LNHNV and CDR2 YYDKDF (reference sequence). The length of the CDR3 is 15 residues. The CDR3 protein is CATSRDVGGGYGYTL. The CDR3 nucleotides read TGTGCCACCAGCAGAGATGTGGGGGGCGGCTATGGCTACACCCTC.

In DNA, the CDR3 is TGCAGCGCCCCGAGTGATGGAGTGAACACTGAAGCTTTCTTT. Protein: CSAPSDGVNTEAFF. The chain employs TRBV29-1 and TRBJ1-1; D ambiguous. V gave up 7 bases and J gave up 0 bases, with 15 bases separating them. CDR3 length: 14 amino acids. In germline, CDR1 is SQVTM, CDR2 ANQGSEA.

This clonotype was recorded once. The rearrangement links TRBV9 to TRBJ2-3; D not resolved. Trimming left V 0 bases short and J 3 bases short, with 11 bases between. CDR1 SGDLS and CDR2 YYNGEE come from the germline V gene. The CDR3 totals 15 residues. The CDR3 sequence is CASSVDPPRTDTQYF. CDR3 DNA: TGTGCCAGCAGCGTAGACCCCCCGAGGACAGATACGCAGTATTTT.

The count of this clonotype is one. The gene calls are TRBV5-5 and TRBJ2-5; 8 positions agree with TRBD2. Germline loops: CDR1 SGHKS, CDR2 YYEKEE (reference sequence). This CDR3 is built from 15 residues. Trimming at V came to 3 bases and at J to 4 bases, leaving 8 bases not matched to a gene. CDR3 region: CASSSGWAGGETQYF. For the CDR3, the DNA is TGTGCCAGCAGCTCGGGGTGGGCGGGAGGAGAGACCCAGTACTTC.

The V and J genes are TRBV12-3 or TRBV12-4 and TRBJ2-3; D not resolved. The CDR3 has 15 amino acids. The V end was cut by 10 bases, the J end by 0 bases, with 17 bases between. This CDR3 reads CATRFQPFSTDTQYF. In DNA, the CDR3 is TGTGCCACCAGGTTTCAGCCTTTTAGCACAGATACGCAGTATTTT.